Below, 12 T cell receptor beta chains from the same sample are listed, as sequenced in a study of regulatory T cells in long-lasting Graves disease. Building of the TCR beta libraries involved iRepertoire HTBI primers and Arm-PCR of CDR3 regions. TCRdb reprocessed the multiplex PCR reads via MiXCR and lists one record per CDR3 protein. The data contain hundreds of thousands of distinct CDR3 sequences, 18% of them seen just once; the ten biggest clones take up about 38%. Sample time point: newly diagnosed GD, antithyroid drugs for less than 3 months. Extracted PBMC RNA gave rise to the TCR library. The starting material was peripheral blood mononuclear cells (PBMCs), obtained at new diagnosis, from a patient treated with antithyroid drugs. The origin of the receptors is a female donor with Graves disease.

This clonotype was counted only a few times. CDR3: CASSFLGLGASPSTDTQYF. Written as DNA, the CDR3 is TGTGCCAGCAGCTTCCTGGGACTAGGGGCCTCGCCTAGCACAGATACGCAGTATTTT. This sequence joins TRBV7-9 and TRBJ2-3; 8 bases fit TRBD2. This CDR3 is built from 19 residues. The germline V gene encodes CDR1 SEHNR and CDR2 FQNEAQ (reference sequence). V was clipped by 3 bases and J by 0 bases; unmatched bases: 14. Combining the CDR3 with reference TRBV7-9 and TRBJ2-3 gives the whole variable domain DTGVSQNPRHKITKRGQNVTFRCDPISEHNRLYWYRQTLGQGPEFLTYFQNEAQLEKSRLLSDRFSAERPKGSFSTLEIQRTEQGDSAMYLCASSFLGLGASPSTDTQYFGPGTRLTVL.

This clonotype was counted at least ten times. The chain has TRBV2 and TRBJ2-3; D gene unclear. The germline CDR1 and CDR2 sequences are SNHLY and FYNNEI. The CDR3 has 13 residues. Trimming pared 9 bases from V and 2 bases from J, leaving 12 bases between. The CDR3 DNA is TGTGCCAGGGCGCGGCTGTACACAGATACGCAGTATTTT. It encodes CARARLYTDTQYF.

This clonotype has at least ten counts. The J gene is TRBJ2-3, the V gene TRBV3-1; 13 bases line up with TRBD2. Germline-derived CDR1 and CDR2 are LGHDT and YNNKEL (reference sequence). Unmatched junction bases numbered 2, after V lost 3 bases and J lost 2 bases. CDR3 length equals 16 residues. CDR3 coding DNA: TGTGCCAGCAGCCACGGGACTAGCGGGAACACAGATACGCAGTATTTT. Its translation is CASSHGTSGNTDTQYF.

This chain uses TRBV28 with TRBJ2-3; 11 nucleotides agree with TRBD2. Unmatched junction bases numbered 7, after V lost 4 bases and J lost 10 bases. In germline, CDR1 is MDHEN, CDR2 SYDVKM. The CDR3 spans 14 residues. The CDR3 is CASSSIAGGPAQYF. The CDR3 DNA sequence: TGTGCCAGCAGTTCCATAGCGGGAGGGCCCGCGCAGTATTTT.

The V gene is TRBV20-1, the J gene TRBJ2-7; 8 bases align to TRBD1. V lost 1 base and J lost 1; bases outside the gene matches: 9. The germline V gene encodes CDR1 DFQATT and CDR2 SNEGSKA (reference sequence). The CDR3 length is 16 residues. This CDR3 is CSARAVEQGESYEQYF. CDR3 coding DNA: TGCAGTGCTAGAGCCGTTGAACAGGGGGAATCCTACGAGCAGTACTTC.

In this sample, this clonotype turned up many times. Germline is not matched at one junction end, which may reflect a read error. V and J are TRBV5-1 and TRBJ1-1; D unclear. The CDR3 loop spans 16 amino acids. The V gene's germline CDR1 is SGHRS and CDR2 YFSETQ. This CDR3 is CASSPKGSASNTEAFF. The CDR3 DNA reads as TGTGCCAGCAGCCCAAAGGGATCAGCATCGAACACTGAAGCTTTCTTT.

At least ten counts were recorded for this clonotype. The genes are TRBV28 and TRBJ2-1; 9 positions match TRBD2. CDR3 size: 15 residues. Germline-derived CDR1 and CDR2 are MDHEN and SYDVKM. J gave up 6 bases and V 2 bases, and 5 bases lay outside the gene matches. The CDR3 sequence is CASSLAGTSSNEQFF. The CDR3 DNA reads as TGTGCCAGCAGTTTAGCCGGGACTAGCTCCAATGAGCAGTTCTTC.

V is TRBV2 and J is TRBJ2-5, with D possibly being TRBD2 (5 bases). Between the trimmed V and J ends, which lost 1 base and 3 bases, there was a span of 12 bases. CDR1 and CDR2 (germline): SNHLY, FYNNEI. This CDR3 comprises 15 residues. CDR3 residues: CASSEESGFEETQYF. CDR3 coding DNA: TGTGCCAGCAGTGAAGAATCGGGGTTTGAAGAGACCCAGTACTTC. The variable domain in full, completed from reference TRBV2 and TRBJ2-5, reads EPEVTQTPSHQVTQMGQEVILRCVPISNHLYFYWYRQILGQKVEFLVSFYNNEISEKSEIFDDQFSVERPDGSNFTLKIRSTKLEDSAMYFCASSEESGFEETQYFGPGTRLLVL.

This clonotype occurred many times. The rearrangement uses TRBV27 and TRBJ2-2; no reliable D call. The CDR3 runs to 14 residues. V lost 3 bases to trimming and J lost 4 bases, with 9 bases between them. Germline values: CDR1 MNHEY, CDR2 SMNVEV (reference sequence). CDR3 region: CASSFGYSTGELFF. The CDR3 DNA reads TGTGCCAGCAGTTTTGGGTATAGCACCGGGGAGCTGTTTTTT.

This clonotype was picked up many times. The genes are TRBV19 and TRBJ2-7; no clear D. V was trimmed by 5 bases and J by 1 base, leaving 12 bases between them. This CDR3 has 14 residues. Germline V CDR1 and CDR2: LNHDA, SQIVND (reference sequence). The CDR3 region is CASSSSQRSYEQYF. The CDR3, as DNA: TGTGCCAGTAGTTCGTCCCAGCGATCCTACGAGCAGTACTTC.

Ten or more counts support this clonotype. V and J are TRBV29-1 and TRBJ2-7, with 10 bases aligning to TRBD2. Germline lookup yields CDR1 SQVTM and CDR2 ANQGSEA. This CDR3 region has 16 residues. V was pared by 3 bases and J by 0 bases, with 8 bases of the junction left unmatched. CDR3 in DNA: TGCAGCGTTGAGGCTAGCGGGAGTGGTAGCTCCTACGAGCAGTACTTC. Translating it yields CSVEASGSGSSYEQYF.

This clonotype has at least ten counts. V gene TRBV2 combines with J gene TRBJ1-6; no definite D call. Germline V CDR1 and CDR2: SNHLY, FYNNEI. With 9 bases removed from V and 7 bases from J, the gap between germline ends came to 19 bases. The CDR3 consists of 15 residues. The CDR3 DNA reads TGTGCCAGTATCCCCCGGGAGGTGGGGAATTCACCCCTCCACTTT. It specifies CASIPREVGNSPLHF.